This T cell receptor (beta chain) was sequenced in a study of T cells in Graves' hyperthyroidism and ophthalmopathy (dated by TCRdb to the late 2010s). Background on the whole study: Peripheral blood was sampled at the time of initial diagnosis, prior to any treatment. To identify distinguishing TCR V-J signatures, a discovery cohort of about 100 patients was used, comprising fewer than 45 with Graves' ophthalmopathy and around 60 with stable Graves' hyperthyroidism. Prospective prediction of ophthalmopathy was tested in an independent validation cohort consisting of roughly 19 hyperthyroidism patients and approximately 16 patients who later progressed to ophthalmopathy. The approximately 100 discovery patients were randomly divided into training and test sets at a 7:3 ratio. The study also compared thyroid tissue and blood T-cell repertoires from 6 or 7 Graves' hyperthyroidism patients. After sampling, hyperthyroidism patients received methimazole starting at 30 mg daily, and ophthalmopathy patients received high-dose intravenous methylprednisolone. The paper describes TCR Vbeta CDR3 sequencing of 135 peripheral blood samples, made up of approximately 40 ophthalmopathy patients, 70 to 75 hyperthyroidism patients and 17 progressor patients. The investigation overall reported the following: A 13 V-J signature model separated ophthalmopathy from stable hyperthyroidism, with 87.88% sensitivity and 81% to 82% specificity in cross-validation and 80%/75% in testing. Sample size was not statistically predetermined, and blinding of investigators to group allocation was not performed. During validation, the model predicted progression to ophthalmopathy a median of around 7 months ahead of onset, with around 71% sensitivity and 72.22% specificity. Most expanded thyroid clonotypes (frequency above 0.001) were also found in blood, which suggests that blood repertoires may mirror thyroid immune responses.

Moderately to severely active disease, a Clinical Activity Score of at least 3, a NOSPECS grade of at least 4, and a duration under 3 months were present in ophthalmopathy patients. Any patient with an uncontrolled infection, another autoimmune disease, pregnancy or lactation was excluded. Diagnoses relied on clinical symptoms, serum thyroxine and TRAb, thyroid ultrasound and orbital computed tomography. PBMCs were separated from around 9.1 ml of fresh peripheral blood using Ficoll-Paque density gradient centrifugation. Trizol reagent was used to extract total RNA, and RNA quality was then checked on an Agilent 2100 Bioanalyzer. The TCR beta CDR3 regions were amplified from RNA transcripts. The TCR CDR3 was subjected to a first round of RT-PCR using the HTBI primer set and the Qiagen OneStep RT-PCR kit. A second multiplex PCR round built the libraries, followed by size selection and purification. Paired-end sequencing of the libraries was performed with 100 bp reads on an Illumina HiSeq2000. In the source study's methods: SOAPnuke was used to process the raw data, throwing out any read that contained adapters or uncalled bases, had a mean Phred below 15, or lacked an exact constant-primer or identifier match. COPE v1.2.5 was used to merge high-quality paired reads, and clonotypes were defined as unique nucleotide sequences. Clonotypes were aligned to IMGT TRBV, TRBD and TRBJ reference segments using MiTCR v1.1. Only V-J combinations with frequency above 0.0001, covering approximately 99% of repertoires, were analysed. A TCS score was defined as the ratio between F50 (clonal expansion) and ExV (chaos), using BLOSUM62-based TCRdist between CDR3 peptides within each V-J. Welch's t-statistics and random forest reduced 450 to 600 V-J features to some 14, which were used in a naive Bayes classifier (R e1071). Through fastp at Q25 and MiXCR, TCRdb rebuilt clones from the public reads, retaining in-frame beta chains. For every CDR3 protein sequence, its rows merge into one entry that carries the most common genes and DNA. The V and J calls come from TCRdb's annotation, not from the publication. This sample lists 50,000 to 55,000 distinct CDR3 sequences; approximately 52% were detected once. About a tenth of the sample belongs to the ten largest clones.

From cysteine to phenylalanine, the CDR3 is 16 amino acids long. Only the CDR3 part of the read is kept: 48 bases, read in frame from the first base. From the germline V gene, CDR1 is ENHRY and CDR2 is SYGVKD. V loses 10 bases at its end and J loses 8 bases; junction bases beyond the gene matches: 19. Worth noting for this clonotype: What antigen it recognizes has not been identified. Per-nucleotide qualities are absent, and no much larger clonotype sits a single base away.

Specimen: blood. This receptor was taken from a woman between 50 and 59 years old with Graves' ophthalmopathy. This receptor chain uses TRBV10-3 and TRBJ2-1; 8 bases in the middle match TRBD1. The CDR3 loop reads CASRGLGTLGTYEQFF. The DNA reads as follows: TGTGCCAGCAGGGGGCTAGGGACACTTGGCACGTATGAGCAGTTCTTC.